This entry describes one TCR beta chain. This sample was included in a study of early T cells in non-severe SARS-CoV-2 infection. TCRdb re-derived calls from the 5' RACE reads in MiXCR, one entry per CDR3 protein. Altogether roughly 64,000 distinct CDR3 sequences are present, 10% to 12% being singletons, with the ten largest covering just under 3%. In germline, CDR1 is SGHTA, CDR2 FQGNSA. CDR3 length: 13 amino acids. The junction had 7 bases not matched to a gene; V was cut back by 0 bases and J by 14 bases. This sequence joins TRBV7-2 and TRBJ2-1; 7 positions match TRBD1. The material was whole blood, obtained at baseline. The TCR was taken from an adult who was a healthcare worker with PCR-confirmed SARS-CoV-2 infection or an uninfected control (not recorded which). CDR3 sequence (DNA): TGTGCCAGCAGCTTAGCGGGCCAGGGGGTAGAGTTCTTC. The encoded protein is CASSLAGQGVEFF. The whole variable domain, filled in from reference TRBV7-2 and TRBJ2-1, reads GAGVSQSPSNKVTEKGKDVELRCDPISGHTALYWYRQSLGQGLEFLIYFQGNSAPDKSGLPSDRFSAERTGGSVSTLTIQRTQQEDSAVYLCASSLAGQGVEFFGPGTRLTVL.